The rows below give T cell receptor beta chains drawn from one sample of a study of blood T cell repertoires in COVID-19. Clones were sequenced by immunoSEQ multiplex PCR, and TCRdb holds only the in-frame ones, with some missing. The sample carries over 300,000 clones, nearly 90% recorded once. The sequencing input was PBMCs or T cells enriched from blood (not recorded which). These receptors were collected from a woman aged 30 to 39 who had recovered from COVID-19. Both conserved end residues are part of each CDR3. D genes are given only for firm matches. Clone size is given for some rows only: seen once, a few or many times, or a class if the clone is expanded.

d_call,v_call,j_call,clone_size,cdr3_nt,cdr3_aa
-,TRBV10-3,TRBJ2-2,-,TGTGCCGTGCGGGGCGGGAACGCAGGGGAGCTGTTTTTT,CAVRGGNAGELFF
TRBD1,TRBV5-1,TRBJ1-1,once,TGCGCCAGCAGCCCGGACAGGCCCACGGGAGCTTTCTTT,CASSPDRPTGAFF
TRBD1,TRBV4-3,TRBJ2-7,-,TGCGCCAGCAGCCAAGATGGCGGGACAGGGTATTCCTACGAGCAGTACTTC,CASSQDGGTGYSYEQYF
-,TRBV5-4,TRBJ2-1,-,TGTGCCAGCAGTTGGGGAGTCGGTTACAATGAGCAGTTCTTC,CASSWGVGYNEQFF
-,TRBV6-2/TRBV6-3,TRBJ2-2,-,TGTGCCAGCAGCAGGGGTTTCGGGGAGCTGTTTTTT,CASSRGFGELFF
TRBD1,TRBV5-1,TRBJ1-1,once,TGCGCCAGCAGCCGACAAGACAGGGGCACTGAAGCTTTCTTT,CASSRQDRGTEAFF
-,TRBV5-1,TRBJ1-2,-,TGCGCCAGCAGCTTGGATGGGAGTGGCTACACCTTC,CASSLDGSGYTF
-,TRBV9,TRBJ2-1,once,TGTGCCACGAGTCAAGGCCTCATCGGGAATGAGCAGTTCTTC,CATSQGLIGNEQFF
-,TRBV6-5,TRBJ2-5,-,TGTGCCAGCAGTCTAGTTGGAGAGACCCAGTACTTC,CASSLVGETQYF
TRBD1,TRBV7-2,TRBJ1-2,-,TGTGCCAGCAGCTCATATTACGAGGGGGCCGACTATGGCTACACCTTC,CASSSYYEGADYGYTF
-,TRBV3-1/TRBV3-2,TRBJ2-7,-,TGTGCCAGCAGCCCCGCCCTAGGCTCCTACGAGCAGTACTTC,CASSPALGSYEQYF
TRBD1,TRBV7-8,TRBJ1-6,-,TGTGCCAGCAGCCCGGACAGGACATTCAATTCACCCCTCCACTTT,CASSPDRTFNSPLHF
TRBD1,TRBV4-3,TRBJ1-1,-,TGCGCCAGCAGCCAAGATTCAGGGGGTGACACTGAAGCTTTCTTT,CASSQDSGGDTEAFF
TRBD1,TRBV10-2,TRBJ1-2,-,TGCGCCAGCAGTAGTGACAGGGTTGCAGGGGGCTACACCTTC,CASSSDRVAGGYTF
-,TRBV19,TRBJ2-7,-,TGTGCCAGTAGTATAGATCCGTCGGGTTATTACGAGCAGTACTTC,CASSIDPSGYYEQYF
-,TRBV12-5,TRBJ1-1,-,TGTGCTAGTGGTTTGGTAAGCGGGACTCTTCAGGGGAGGACAAACACTGAAGCTTTCTTT,CASGLVSGTLQGRTNTEAFF
-,TRBV5-6,TRBJ1-2,-,TGTGCCAGCAGCTTGGTGACAGAGAACTATGGCTACACCTTC,CASSLVTENYGYTF
TRBD1,TRBV7-9,TRBJ1-1,many,TGTGCCAGCAGCTTAGGGACAGGGGACCCTGAAGCTTTCTTT,CASSLGTGDPEAFF
-,TRBV12-5,TRBJ1-2,-,TGTGCTAGTGGTTTGGTACCGCCACCGGGGAGGCTGTCCGGTGGCTACACCTTC,CASGLVPPPGRLSGGYTF
-,TRBV15,TRBJ1-5,-,TGTGCCACCAGCAGTTGGACAGAGGGCAATCAGCCCCAGCATTTT,CATSSWTEGNQPQHF
TRBD1,TRBV3-1/TRBV3-2,TRBJ1-2,-,TGTGCCAGCAGCCACAGACAGGGGGGATTGTATGGCTACACCTTC,CASSHRQGGLYGYTF
-,TRBV27,TRBJ1-1,-,TGTGCCAGCAGTTTACAGGGATCCATGAACACTGAAGCTTTCTTT,CASSLQGSMNTEAFF
TRBD1,TRBV10-3,TRBJ1-2,-,TGTGCCATCAGTGAGTCGCGGGACAGAGATGGCTACACCTTC,CAISESRDRDGYTF
TRBD1,TRBV30,TRBJ1-1,once,TGTGCCTGGACAACCCACAGGGGGGGGACTGAAGCTTTCTTT,CAWTTHRGGTEAFF